These T cell receptor beta chains were read from a single sample in a study of cytomegalovirus exposure and HLA in healthy donors. Only in-frame clones appear in the TCRdb table, and some are missing; sequencing was by immunoSEQ multiplex PCR. In the table there are about 250,000 clones, 92% of which are singletons. Sequencing was performed on PBMCs. The receptors shown here come from a girl aged 2 to 9 in good health and CMV-seronegative. The conserved cysteine and the conserved F or W are not part of the CDR3 here.

NA,TRBV7-2,ASSLAVSGYEQY
TRBJ2-7,TRBV7-9,SSSPRQGVGEQY
TRBJ1-1,TRBV30,ACRQINTEAF
TRBJ1-1,TRBV7-8,ASSLFVGGEWTEAF
TRBJ1-1,TRBV5-5,ASSLYTGENTEAF
TRBJ2-1,TRBV29-1,SVEALAGGRSEQF
TRBJ2-3,TRBV6-6,ASSDHRGNTDTQY
TRBJ2-7,TRBV19,ASSIVASGGSYEQY
TRBJ2-1,TRBV27,ASGTGGNEQF
TRBJ2-3,TRBV18,ASSPPTSEADTQY
TRBJ1-5,TRBV5-6,ASSLTGGGNQPQH
TRBJ1-2,TRBV2,ASMTGNYGYT
TRBJ2-6,TRBV28,ASSGRGGGANVLT
TRBJ1-2,TRBV2,ASSEAEEAAYA
TRBJ1-5,TRBV6-5,ASSYGGNQPQH
TRBJ2-5,TRBV7-7,ASSPPGPKGGETQY
TRBJ1-1,TRBV30,AWSLGGPTEAF
TRBJ1-1,TRBV19,ASSIAAGNIDTEAF
TRBJ1-5,TRBV19,ASSIARANQPQH
TRBJ2-1,TRBV6-5,ASSLTSGDYNEQF
TRBJ2-5,TRBV2,ASSADPTVETQY
TRBJ2-3,TRBV28,ASSPGGTADTQY
TRBJ2-5,TRBV28,ASSYLAGGQETQY
TRBJ2-5,TRBV7-8,ASSLAPGGLPETQY